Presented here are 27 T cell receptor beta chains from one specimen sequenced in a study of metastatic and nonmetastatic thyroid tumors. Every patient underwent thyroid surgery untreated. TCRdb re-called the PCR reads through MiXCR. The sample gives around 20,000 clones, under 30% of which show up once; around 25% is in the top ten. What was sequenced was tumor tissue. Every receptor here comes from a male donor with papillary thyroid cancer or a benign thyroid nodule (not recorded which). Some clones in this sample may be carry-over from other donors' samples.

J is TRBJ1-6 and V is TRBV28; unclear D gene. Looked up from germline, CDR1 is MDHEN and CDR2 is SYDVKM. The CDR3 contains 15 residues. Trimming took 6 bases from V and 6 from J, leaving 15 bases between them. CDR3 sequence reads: CASRSSLSTNSPLHF. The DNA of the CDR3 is TGTGCCAGCAGGTCAAGTCTTAGTACTAATTCACCCCTCCACTTT.

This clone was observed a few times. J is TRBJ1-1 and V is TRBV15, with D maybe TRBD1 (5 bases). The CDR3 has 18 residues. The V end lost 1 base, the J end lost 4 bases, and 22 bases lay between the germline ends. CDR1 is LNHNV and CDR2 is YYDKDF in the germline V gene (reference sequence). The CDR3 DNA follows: TGTGCCACCAGCAGAGGGGGGGTACTTGGGTGTGGTTCCACTGAAGCTTTCTTT. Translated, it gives CATSRGGVLGCGSTEAFF.

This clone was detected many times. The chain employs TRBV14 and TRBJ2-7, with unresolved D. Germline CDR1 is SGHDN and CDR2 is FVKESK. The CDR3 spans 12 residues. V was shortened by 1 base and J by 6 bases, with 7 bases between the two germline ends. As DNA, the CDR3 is TGTGCCAGCAGCCAAGGACGGTCCGAGCAGTACTTC. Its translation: CASSQGRSEQYF.

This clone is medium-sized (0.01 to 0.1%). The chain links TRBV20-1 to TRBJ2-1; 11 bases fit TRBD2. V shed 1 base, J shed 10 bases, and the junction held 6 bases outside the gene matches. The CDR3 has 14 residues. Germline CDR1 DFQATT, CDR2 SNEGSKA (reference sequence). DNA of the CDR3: TGCAGTGCTAGAGGACTAGCGGGGCATGGAGAGCAGTTCTTC. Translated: CSARGLAGHGEQFF.

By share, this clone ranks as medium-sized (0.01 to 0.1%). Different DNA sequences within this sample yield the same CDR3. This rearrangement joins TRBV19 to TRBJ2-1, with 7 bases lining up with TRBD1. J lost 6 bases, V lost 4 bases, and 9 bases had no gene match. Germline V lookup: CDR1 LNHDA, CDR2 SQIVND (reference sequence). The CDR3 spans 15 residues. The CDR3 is CASSTGTAVFNEQFF. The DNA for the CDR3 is TGTGCCAGTAGTACCGGGACAGCCGTCTTCAATGAGCAGTTCTTC.

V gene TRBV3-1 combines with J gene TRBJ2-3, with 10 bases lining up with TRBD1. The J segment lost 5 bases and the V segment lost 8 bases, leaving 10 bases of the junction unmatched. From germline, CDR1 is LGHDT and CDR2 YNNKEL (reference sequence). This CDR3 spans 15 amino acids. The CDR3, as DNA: TGTGCCAGCTGCCCGGACAGGGGGAGACTAGATACGCAGTATTTT. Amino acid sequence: CASCPDRGRLDTQYF.

CDR3 sequence reads: CAWADGASYEQYF. CDR3 in DNA: TGTGCCTGGGCGGACGGAGCCTCCTACGAGCAGTACTTC. The J gene is TRBJ2-7, the V gene TRBV30; the D is unclear. Trimming stripped 5 bases from V and 0 bases from J, with 11 bases between. CDR3 length equals 13 residues. The V gene's germline CDR1 is GTSNPN and CDR2 SVGIG (reference sequence).

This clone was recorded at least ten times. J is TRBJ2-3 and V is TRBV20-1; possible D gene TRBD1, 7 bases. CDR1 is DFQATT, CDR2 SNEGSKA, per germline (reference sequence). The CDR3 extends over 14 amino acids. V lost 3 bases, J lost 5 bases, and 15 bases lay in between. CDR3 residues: CSASRGAGEDTQYF. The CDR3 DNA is TGCAGTGCTAGCAGGGGGGCAGGGGAAGATACGCAGTATTTT.

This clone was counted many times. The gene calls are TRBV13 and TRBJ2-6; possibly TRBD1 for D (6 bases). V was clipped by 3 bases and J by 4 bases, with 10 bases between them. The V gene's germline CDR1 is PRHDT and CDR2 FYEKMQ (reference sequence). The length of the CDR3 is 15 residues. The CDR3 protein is CASSFRGTGANVLTF. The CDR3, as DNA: TGTGCCAGCAGCTTCAGGGGAACGGGGGCCAACGTCCTGACTTTC.

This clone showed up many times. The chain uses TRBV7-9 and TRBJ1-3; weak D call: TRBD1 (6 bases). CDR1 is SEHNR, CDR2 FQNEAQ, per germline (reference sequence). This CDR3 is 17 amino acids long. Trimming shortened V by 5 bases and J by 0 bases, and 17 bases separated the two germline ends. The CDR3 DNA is TGTGCCAGCAGCAATATCCGGGACACAGTCTCTGGAAACACCATATATTTT. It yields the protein CASSNIRDTVSGNTIYF.

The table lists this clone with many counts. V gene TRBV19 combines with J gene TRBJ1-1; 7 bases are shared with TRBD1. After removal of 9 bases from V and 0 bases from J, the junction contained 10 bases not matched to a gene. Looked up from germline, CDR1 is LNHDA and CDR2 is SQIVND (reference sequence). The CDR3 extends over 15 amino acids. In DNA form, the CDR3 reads TGTGCCAGCCGGGACAGAGGACACATGAACACTGAAGCTTTCTTT. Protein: CASRDRGHMNTEAFF. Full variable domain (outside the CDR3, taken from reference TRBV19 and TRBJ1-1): DGGITQSPKYLFRKEGQNVTLSCEQNLNHDAMYWYRQDPGQGLRLIYYSQIVNDFQKGDIAEGYSVSREKKESFPLTVTSAQKNPTAFYLCASRDRGHMNTEAFFGQGTRLTVV.

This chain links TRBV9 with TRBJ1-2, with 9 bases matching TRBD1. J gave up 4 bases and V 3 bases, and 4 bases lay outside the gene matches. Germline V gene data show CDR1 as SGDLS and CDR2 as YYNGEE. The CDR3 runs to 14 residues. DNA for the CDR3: TGTGCCAGCAGCGCCGGACAGGGGAGCTATGGCTACACCTTC. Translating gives CASSAGQGSYGYTF.

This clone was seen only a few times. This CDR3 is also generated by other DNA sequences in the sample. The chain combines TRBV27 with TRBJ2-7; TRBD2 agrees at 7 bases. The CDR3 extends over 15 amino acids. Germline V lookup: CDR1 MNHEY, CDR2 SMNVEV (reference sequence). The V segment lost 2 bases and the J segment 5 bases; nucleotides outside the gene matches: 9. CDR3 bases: TGTGCCAGCAGTTTAATGTCTAGCGGTAGCCACGAGCAGTACTTC. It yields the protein CASSLMSSGSHEQYF.

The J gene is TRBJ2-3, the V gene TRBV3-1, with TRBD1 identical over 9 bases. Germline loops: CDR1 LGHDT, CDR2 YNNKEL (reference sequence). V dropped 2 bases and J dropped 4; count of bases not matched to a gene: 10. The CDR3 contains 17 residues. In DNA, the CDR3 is TGTGCCAGCAGCCAATCGATTCCGGGACAGGGTTCAGATACGCAGTATTTT. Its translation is CASSQSIPGQGSDTQYF.

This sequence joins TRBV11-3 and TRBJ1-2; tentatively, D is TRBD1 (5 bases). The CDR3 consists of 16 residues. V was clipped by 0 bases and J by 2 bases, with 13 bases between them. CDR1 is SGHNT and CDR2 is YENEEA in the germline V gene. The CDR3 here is CASSLEGRGGNYGYTF. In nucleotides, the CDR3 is TGTGCCAGCAGCTTAGAAGGACGCGGGGGGAACTATGGCTACACCTTC.

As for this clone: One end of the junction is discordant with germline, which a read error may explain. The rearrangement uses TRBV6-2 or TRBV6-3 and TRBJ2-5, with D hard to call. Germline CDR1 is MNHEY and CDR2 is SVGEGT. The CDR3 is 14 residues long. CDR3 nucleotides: TGTGCCAGCAGTTACGGAGATAACGTAGAGACACAGTACTTC. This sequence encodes CASSYGDNVETQYF.

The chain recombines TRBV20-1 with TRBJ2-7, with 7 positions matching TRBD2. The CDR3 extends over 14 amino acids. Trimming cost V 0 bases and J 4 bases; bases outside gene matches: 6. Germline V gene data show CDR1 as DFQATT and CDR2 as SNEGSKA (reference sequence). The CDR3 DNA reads TGCAGTGCTAGAGATTCCCCTAGCGGATACGAGCAGTACTTC. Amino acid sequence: CSARDSPSGYEQYF.

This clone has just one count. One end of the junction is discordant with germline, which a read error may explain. The CDR3 loop is CASSLVAIVLTF. The CDR3 DNA reads as TGTGCCAGCAGCTTGGTGGCCATCGTCCTTACTTTC. The V gene is TRBV5-8, the J gene TRBJ2-6; no firm D call. The CDR3 is made up of 12 amino acids. Germline CDR1 SGHTS, CDR2 YDEGEE.

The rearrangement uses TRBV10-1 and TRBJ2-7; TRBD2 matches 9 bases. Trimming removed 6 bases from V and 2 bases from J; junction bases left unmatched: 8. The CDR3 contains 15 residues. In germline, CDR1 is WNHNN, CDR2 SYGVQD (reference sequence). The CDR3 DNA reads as TGCGCCAGCAGCTCCGGTCTAGCGGGAACCTACGAGCAGTACTTC. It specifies CASSSGLAGTYEQYF.

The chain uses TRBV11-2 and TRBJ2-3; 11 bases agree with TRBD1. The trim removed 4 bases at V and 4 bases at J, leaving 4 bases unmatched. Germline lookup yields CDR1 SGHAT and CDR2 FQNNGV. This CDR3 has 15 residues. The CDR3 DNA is TGTGCCAGCAGCTGGTGGGGACAGGGGGCAGATACGCAGTATTTT. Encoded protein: CASSWWGQGADTQYF. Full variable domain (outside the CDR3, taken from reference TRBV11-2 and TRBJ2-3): EAGVAQSPRYKIIEKRQSVAFWCNPISGHATLYWYQQILGQGPKLLIQFQNNGVVDDSQLPKDRFSAERLKGVDSTLKIQPAKLEDSAVYLCASSWWGQGADTQYFGPGTRLTVL.

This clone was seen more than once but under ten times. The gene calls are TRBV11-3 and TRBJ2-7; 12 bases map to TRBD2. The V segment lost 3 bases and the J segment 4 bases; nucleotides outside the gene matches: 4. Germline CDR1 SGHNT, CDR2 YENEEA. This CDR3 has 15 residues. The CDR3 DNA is TGTGCCAGCAGCTTTGTGACTAGCGGGAGTTACGAGCAGTACTTC. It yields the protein CASSFVTSGSYEQYF.

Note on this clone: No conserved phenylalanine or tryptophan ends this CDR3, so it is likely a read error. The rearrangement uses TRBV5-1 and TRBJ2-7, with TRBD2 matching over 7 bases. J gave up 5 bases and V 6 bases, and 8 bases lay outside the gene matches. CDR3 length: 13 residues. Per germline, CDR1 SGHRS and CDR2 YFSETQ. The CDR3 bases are TGCGCCAGCAACCTAGGGAGGGACGACGAGCAGTACCTC. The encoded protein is CASNLGRDDEQYL.

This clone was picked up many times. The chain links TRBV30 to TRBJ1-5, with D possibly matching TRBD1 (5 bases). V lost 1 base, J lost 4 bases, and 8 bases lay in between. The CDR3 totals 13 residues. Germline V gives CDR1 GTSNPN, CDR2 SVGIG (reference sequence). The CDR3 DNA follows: TGTGCCTGGAGTGGACAGAATAATCAGCCCCAGCATTTT. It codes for CAWSGQNNQPQHF.

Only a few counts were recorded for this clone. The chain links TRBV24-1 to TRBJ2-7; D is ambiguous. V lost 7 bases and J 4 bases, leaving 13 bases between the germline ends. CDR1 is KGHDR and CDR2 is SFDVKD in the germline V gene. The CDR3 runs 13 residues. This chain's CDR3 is CATRKRTVYEQYF. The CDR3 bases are TGTGCCACCAGAAAGAGGACGGTTTACGAGCAGTACTTC.

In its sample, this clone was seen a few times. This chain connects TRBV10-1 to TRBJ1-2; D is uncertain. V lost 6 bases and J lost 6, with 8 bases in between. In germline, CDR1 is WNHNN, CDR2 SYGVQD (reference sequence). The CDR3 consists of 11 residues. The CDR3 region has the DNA TGCGCCAGCAGGACGGGGAATGGCTACACCTTC. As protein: CASRTGNGYTF.

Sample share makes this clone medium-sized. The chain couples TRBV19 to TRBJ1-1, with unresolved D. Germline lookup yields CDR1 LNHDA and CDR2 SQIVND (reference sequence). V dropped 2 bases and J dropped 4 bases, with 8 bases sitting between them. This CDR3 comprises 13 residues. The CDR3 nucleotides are TGTGCCAGTAGTATAAGTGGTCTCACTGAAGCTTTCTTT. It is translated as CASSISGLTEAFF.

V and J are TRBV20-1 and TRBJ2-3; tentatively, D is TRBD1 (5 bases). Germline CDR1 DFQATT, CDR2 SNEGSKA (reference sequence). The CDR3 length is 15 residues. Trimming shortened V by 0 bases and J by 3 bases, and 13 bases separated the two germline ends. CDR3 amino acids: CSAREGTGQTDTQYF. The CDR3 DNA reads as TGCAGTGCTAGAGAAGGAACAGGCCAGACAGATACGCAGTATTTT.